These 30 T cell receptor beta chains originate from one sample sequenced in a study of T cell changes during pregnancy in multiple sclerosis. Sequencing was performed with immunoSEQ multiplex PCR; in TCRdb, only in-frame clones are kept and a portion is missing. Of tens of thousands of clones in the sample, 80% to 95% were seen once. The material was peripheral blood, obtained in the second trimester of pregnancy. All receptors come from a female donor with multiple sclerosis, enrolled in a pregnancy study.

The chain's CDR3 is CASTPVRAGRETQYF. The CDR3 region has the DNA TGTGCCAGCACCCCAGTGAGGGCTGGCCGGGAGACCCAGTACTTC. This chain links TRBV7-8 with TRBJ2-5; D perhaps matches TRBD2 (5 bases). Trimming removed 7 bases at V and 5 bases at J, with 20 bases between. The CDR3 is 15 amino acids. Germline V CDR1 and CDR2: SGHVS, FQNEAQ.

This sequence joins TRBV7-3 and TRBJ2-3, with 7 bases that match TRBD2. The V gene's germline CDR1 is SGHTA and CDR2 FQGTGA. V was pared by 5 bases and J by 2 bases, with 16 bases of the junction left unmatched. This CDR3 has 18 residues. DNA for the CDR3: TGTGCCAGCAGCATCGAGGGCGAGGTAGCGGGCATCACAGATACGCAGTATTTT. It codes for CASSIEGEVAGITDTQYF.

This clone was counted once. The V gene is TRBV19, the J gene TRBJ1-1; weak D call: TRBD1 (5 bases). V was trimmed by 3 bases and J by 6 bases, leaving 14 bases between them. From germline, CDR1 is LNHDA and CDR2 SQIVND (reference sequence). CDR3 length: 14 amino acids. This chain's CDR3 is CASSIRQGVPEAFF. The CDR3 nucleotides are TGTGCCAGTAGTATCAGGCAGGGTGTACCTGAAGCTTTCTTT.

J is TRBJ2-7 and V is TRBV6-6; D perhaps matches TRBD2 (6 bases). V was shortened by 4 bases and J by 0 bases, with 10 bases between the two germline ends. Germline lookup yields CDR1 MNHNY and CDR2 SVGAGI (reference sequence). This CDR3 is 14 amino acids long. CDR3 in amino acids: CASSSWTTSYEQYF. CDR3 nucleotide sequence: TGTGCCAGCAGTTCATGGACTACCTCCTACGAGCAGTACTTC.

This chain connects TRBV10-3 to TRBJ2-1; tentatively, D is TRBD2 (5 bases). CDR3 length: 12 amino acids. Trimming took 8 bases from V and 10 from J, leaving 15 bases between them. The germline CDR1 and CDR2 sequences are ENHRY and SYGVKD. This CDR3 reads CAILRQEGEQFF. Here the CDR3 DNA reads TGTGCCATCCTCCGCCAAGAGGGCGAGCAGTTCTTC.

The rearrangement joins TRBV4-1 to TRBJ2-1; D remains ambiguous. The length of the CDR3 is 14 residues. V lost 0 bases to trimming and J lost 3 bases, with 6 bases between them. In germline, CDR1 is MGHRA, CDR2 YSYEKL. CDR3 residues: CASSQDPFYNEQFF. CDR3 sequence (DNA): TGCGCCAGCAGCCAAGATCCCTTCTACAATGAGCAGTTCTTC.

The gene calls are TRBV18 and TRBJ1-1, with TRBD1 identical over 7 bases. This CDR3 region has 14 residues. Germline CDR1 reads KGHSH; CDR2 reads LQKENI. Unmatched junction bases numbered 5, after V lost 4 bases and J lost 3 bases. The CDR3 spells CASSRGTEHTEAFF. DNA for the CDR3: TGTGCCAGCTCACGGGGGACAGAACACACTGAAGCTTTCTTT.

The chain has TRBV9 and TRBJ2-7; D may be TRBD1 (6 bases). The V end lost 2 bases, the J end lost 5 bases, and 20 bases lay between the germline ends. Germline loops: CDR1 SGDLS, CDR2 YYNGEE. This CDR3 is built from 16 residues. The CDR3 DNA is TGTGCCAGCAGCGTCCACCCTCAGGGGCCCCACCACGAGCAGTACTTC. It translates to CASSVHPQGPHHEQYF.

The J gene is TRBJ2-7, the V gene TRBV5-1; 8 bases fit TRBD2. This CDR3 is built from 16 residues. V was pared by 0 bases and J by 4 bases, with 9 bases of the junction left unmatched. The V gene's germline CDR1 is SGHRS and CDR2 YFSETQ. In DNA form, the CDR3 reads TGCGCCAGCAGCTTGGCCCCGGGACTAGGGTCTTACGAGCAGTACTTC. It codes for CASSLAPGLGSYEQYF.

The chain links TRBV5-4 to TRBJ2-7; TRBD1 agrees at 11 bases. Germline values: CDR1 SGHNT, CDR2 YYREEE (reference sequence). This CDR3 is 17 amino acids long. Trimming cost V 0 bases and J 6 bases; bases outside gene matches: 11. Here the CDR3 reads CASSLGGDRTGGSEQYF. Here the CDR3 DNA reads TGTGCCAGCAGCTTGGGGGGCGACAGGACAGGGGGCTCCGAGCAGTACTTC. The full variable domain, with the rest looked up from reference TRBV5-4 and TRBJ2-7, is ETGVTQSPTHLIKTRGQQVTLRCSSQSGHNTVSWYQQALGQGPQFIFQYYREEENGRGNFPPRFSGLQFPNYSSELNVNALELDDSALYLCASSLGGDRTGGSEQYFGPGTRLTVT.

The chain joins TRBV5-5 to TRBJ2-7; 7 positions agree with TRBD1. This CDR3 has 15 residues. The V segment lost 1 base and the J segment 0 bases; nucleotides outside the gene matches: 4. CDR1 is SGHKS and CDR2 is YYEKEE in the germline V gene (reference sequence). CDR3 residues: CASSLIRDSSYEQYF. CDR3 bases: TGTGCCAGCAGCTTGATCCGGGACAGCTCCTACGAGCAGTACTTC.

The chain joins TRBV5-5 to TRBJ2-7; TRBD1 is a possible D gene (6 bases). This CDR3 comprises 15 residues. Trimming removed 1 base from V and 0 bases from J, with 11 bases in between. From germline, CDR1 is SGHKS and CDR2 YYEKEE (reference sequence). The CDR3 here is CASSLIGQLSYEQYF. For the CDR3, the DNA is TGTGCCAGCAGCTTGATTGGACAGCTCTCCTACGAGCAGTACTTC.

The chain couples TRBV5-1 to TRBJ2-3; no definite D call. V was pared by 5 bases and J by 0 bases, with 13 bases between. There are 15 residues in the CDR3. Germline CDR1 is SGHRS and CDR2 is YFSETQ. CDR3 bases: TGCGCCAGCAGGATGGAGCCATCTAGCACAGATACGCAGTATTTT. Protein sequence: CASRMEPSSTDTQYF.

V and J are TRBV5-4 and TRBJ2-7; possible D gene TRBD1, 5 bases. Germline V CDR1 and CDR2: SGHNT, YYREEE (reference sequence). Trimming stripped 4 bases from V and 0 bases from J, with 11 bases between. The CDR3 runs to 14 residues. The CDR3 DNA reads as TGTGCCAGCAGCCCGGACACCAGCTCCTACGAGCAGTACTTC. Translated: CASSPDTSSYEQYF.

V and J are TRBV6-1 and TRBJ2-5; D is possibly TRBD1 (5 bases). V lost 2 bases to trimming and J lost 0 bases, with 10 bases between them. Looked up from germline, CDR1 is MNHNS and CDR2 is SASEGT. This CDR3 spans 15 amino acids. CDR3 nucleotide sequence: TGTGCCAGCAGTGAATTCCAGGACAACCAAGAGACCCAGTACTTC. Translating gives CASSEFQDNQETQYF.

CDR3: CSVDGTGMGTEAFF. In nucleotides, the CDR3 is TGCAGCGTGGATGGGACAGGGATGGGCACTGAAGCTTTCTTT. The rearrangement links TRBV29-1 to TRBJ1-1; 9 bases map to TRBD1. There are 14 residues in the CDR3. Germline V gives CDR1 SQVTM, CDR2 ANQGSEA. The J segment lost 4 bases and the V segment lost 6 bases, leaving 9 bases of the junction unmatched.

CDR3 sequence reads: CASSVVQGGQETQYF. The CDR3 nucleotides read TGTGCCAGCAGTGTAGTCCAGGGTGGGCAAGAGACCCAGTACTTC. This chain joins TRBV6-1 and TRBJ2-5, with D perhaps TRBD1 (5 bases). This CDR3 comprises 15 residues. V gave up 4 bases and J gave up 2 bases, with 14 bases separating them. Germline CDR1 MNHNS, CDR2 SASEGT.

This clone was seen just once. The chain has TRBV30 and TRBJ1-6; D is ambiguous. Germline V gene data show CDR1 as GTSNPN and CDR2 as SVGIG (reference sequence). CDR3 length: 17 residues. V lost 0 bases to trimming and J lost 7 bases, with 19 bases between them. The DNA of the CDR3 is TGTGCCTGGAGTGTACTAACGCCTTCGGAATTAAATTCACCCCTCCACTTT. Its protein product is CAWSVLTPSELNSPLHF. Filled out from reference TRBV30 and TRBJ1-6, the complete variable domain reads SQTIHQWPATLVQPVGSPLSLECTVEGTSNPNLYWYRQAAGRGLQLLFYSVGIGQISSEVPQNLSASRPQDRQFILSSKKLLLSDSGFYLCAWSVLTPSELNSPLHFGNGTRLTVT.

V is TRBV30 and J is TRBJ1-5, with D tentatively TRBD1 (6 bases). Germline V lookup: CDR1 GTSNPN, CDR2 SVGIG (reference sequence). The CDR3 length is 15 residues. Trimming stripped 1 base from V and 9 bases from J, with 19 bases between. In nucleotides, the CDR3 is TGTGCCTGGAGTGCCGGACAGTCGGTCTGGGTGCCCCAGCATTTT. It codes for CAWSAGQSVWVPQHF.

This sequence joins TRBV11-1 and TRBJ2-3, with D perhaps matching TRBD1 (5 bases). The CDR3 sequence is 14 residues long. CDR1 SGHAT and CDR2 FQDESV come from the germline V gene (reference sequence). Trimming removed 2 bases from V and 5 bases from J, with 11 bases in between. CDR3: CASSLLGEVDTQYF. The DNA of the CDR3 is TGTGCCAGCAGCTTATTAGGGGAAGTAGATACGCAGTATTTT.

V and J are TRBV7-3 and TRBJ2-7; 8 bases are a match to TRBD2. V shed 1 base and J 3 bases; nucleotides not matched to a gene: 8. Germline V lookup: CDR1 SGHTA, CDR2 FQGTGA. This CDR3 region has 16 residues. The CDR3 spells CASSLMVAGTLYEQYF. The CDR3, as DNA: TGTGCCAGCAGCTTAATGGTAGCGGGAACACTCTACGAGCAGTACTTC.

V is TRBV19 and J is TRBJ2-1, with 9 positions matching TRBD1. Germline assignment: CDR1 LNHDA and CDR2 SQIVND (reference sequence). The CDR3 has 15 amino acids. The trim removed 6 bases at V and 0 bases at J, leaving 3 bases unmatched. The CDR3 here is CASSRQGGSYNEQFF. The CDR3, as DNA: TGTGCCAGTAGCAGACAGGGGGGCTCCTACAATGAGCAGTTCTTC.

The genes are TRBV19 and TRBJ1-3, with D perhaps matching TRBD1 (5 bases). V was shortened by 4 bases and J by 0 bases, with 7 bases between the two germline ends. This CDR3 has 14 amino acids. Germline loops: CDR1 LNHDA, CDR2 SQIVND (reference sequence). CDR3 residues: CASSNRISGNTIYF. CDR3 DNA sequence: TGTGCCAGTAGTAACAGGATCTCTGGAAACACCATATATTTT.

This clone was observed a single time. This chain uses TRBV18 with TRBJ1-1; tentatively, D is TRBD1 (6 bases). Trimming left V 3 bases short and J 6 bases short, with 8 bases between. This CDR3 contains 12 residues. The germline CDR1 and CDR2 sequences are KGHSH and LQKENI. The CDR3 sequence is CASSPTGPEAFF. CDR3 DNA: TGTGCCAGCTCACCTACAGGGCCTGAAGCTTTCTTT.

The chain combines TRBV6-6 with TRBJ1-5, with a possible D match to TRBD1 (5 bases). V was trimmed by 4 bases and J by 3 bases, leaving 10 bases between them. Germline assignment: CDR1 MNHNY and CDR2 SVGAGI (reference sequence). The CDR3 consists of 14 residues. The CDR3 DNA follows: TGTGCCAGCAGTTCCCCAGGGTACAATCAGCCCCAGCATTTT. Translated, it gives CASSSPGYNQPQHF.

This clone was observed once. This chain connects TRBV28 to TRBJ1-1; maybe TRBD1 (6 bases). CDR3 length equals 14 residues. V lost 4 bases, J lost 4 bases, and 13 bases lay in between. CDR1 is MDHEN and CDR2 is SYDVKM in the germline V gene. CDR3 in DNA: TGTGCCAGCAGTTCTGGACAGTTCCGCACTGAAGCTTTCTTT. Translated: CASSSGQFRTEAFF.

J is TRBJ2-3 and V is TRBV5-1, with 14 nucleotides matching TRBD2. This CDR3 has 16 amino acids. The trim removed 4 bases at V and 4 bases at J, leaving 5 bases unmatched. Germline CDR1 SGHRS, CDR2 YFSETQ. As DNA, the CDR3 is TGCGCCAGCAGCACCGGACTAGCGGGAGGTGCAGATACGCAGTATTTT. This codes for CASSTGLAGGADTQYF.

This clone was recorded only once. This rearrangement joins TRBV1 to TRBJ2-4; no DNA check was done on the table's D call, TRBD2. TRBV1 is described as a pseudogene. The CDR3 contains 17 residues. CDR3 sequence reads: CTSRYRTSGKSWNIQYF. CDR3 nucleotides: TGCACCAGCCGCTACCGGACTAGCGGGAAATCTTGGAACATTCAGTACTTC.

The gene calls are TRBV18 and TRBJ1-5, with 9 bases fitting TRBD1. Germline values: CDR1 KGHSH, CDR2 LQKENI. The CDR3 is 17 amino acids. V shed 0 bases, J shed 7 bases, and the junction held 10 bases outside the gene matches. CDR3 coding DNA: TGTGCCAGCTCACCACCCGGGACAGGGTCGAGGGCCCAGCCCCAGCATTTT. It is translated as CASSPPGTGSRAQPQHF.

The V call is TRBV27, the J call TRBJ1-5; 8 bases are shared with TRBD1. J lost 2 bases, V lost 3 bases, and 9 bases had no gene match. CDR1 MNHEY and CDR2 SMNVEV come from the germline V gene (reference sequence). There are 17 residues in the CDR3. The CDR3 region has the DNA TGTGCCAGCAGTTTTACATGGACAGGGCAACGCAATCAGCCCCAGCATTTT. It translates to CASSFTWTGQRNQPQHF.